This record looks at one T cell receptor (beta chain) sequence and its context. This clonotype has at least ten counts. Its antigen remains unidentified. Base qualities are not recorded, but no much larger clone differs from it by a single base. The sample is drawn from a study of T-cell reconstitution after alpha-beta-depleted transplantation in children (dated by TCRdb to 2016 to 2017). Study-wide context: The study quantitatively tracked T-cell immune reconstitution after TCRalphabeta/CD19-depleted allogeneic hematopoietic cell transplantation in children using TCR repertoire profiling.

The treatment or condition label on this specimen signifies: allogeneic hematopoietic cell transplantation with graft depleted of TCRalphabeta T cells and CD19 B cells. Transplant recipients were children who received TCRalphabeta/CD19-depleted allogeneic hematopoietic cell grafts. Receptors were amplified or captured by PCR. The instrument was an Illumina HiSeq 2500. Molecular barcoding was employed in the preparation of TCR libraries, with unique molecular identifiers being used to normalize TCRbeta repertoire quantification. TCRdb redid the processing of the public reads, applying fastp at Q25 and MiXCR, and retained in-frame beta chains. Each entry is one CDR3 protein sequence, shown with its most common DNA and genes. Present in this sample are approximately 99,000 distinct CDR3 sequences, approximately 6.9% of which were seen just once. The ten largest clones add up to about 23% of the sample.

The V end gives up 5 bases and the J end 3 bases, leaving 6 bases in the junction not matched to a gene. The CDR3 measures 16 amino acids from cysteine to phenylalanine. Just the 48-base CDR3 DNA is kept, in frame starting at base 1. Beyond this particular receptor, the publication reports: Hyperexpanded clone frequencies declined over subsequent months; after one year, T-cell counts and TCRbeta diversity were mostly attributed to newly produced T cells. In some patients, the high TCRbeta diversity seen at day 60 was put down to recipient T cells and intrathymic progenitors that had survived conditioning. About two months after transplant, the apparently early recovery of alphabetaT-cell counts reportedly depended on just several hundred clones that had expanded rapidly and came from non-depleted graft cells.

The TCR was taken from a male patient under 10 years old who had a stem cell transplant for acute lymphoblastic leukemia, so the T cells may come from the graft donor. Sequences were derived from PBMCs, mostly from graft donor cells, sampled 360 days after TCRalphabeta/CD19-depleted stem cell transplant. The chain uses TRBV12-3 or TRBV12-4 and TRBJ2-3, with 12 middle bases fitting TRBD2. The CDR3 is CASSRAGTSGTDTQYF. In nucleotides, the sequence is TGTGCCAGCAGTAGGGCCGGGACTAGCGGGACAGATACGCAGTATTTT.